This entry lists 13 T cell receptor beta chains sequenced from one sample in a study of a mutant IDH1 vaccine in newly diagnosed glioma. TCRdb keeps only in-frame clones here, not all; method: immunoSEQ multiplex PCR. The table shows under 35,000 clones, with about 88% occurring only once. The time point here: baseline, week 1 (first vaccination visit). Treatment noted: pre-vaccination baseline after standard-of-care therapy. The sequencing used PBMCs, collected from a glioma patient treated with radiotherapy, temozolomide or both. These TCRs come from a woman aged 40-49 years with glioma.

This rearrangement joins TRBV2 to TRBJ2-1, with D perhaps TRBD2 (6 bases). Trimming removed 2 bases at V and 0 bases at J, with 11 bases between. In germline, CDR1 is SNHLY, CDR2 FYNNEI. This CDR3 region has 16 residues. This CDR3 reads CASSESGVVSYNEQFF. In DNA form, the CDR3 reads TGTGCCAGCAGTGAATCGGGGGTTGTCTCCTACAATGAGCAGTTCTTC.

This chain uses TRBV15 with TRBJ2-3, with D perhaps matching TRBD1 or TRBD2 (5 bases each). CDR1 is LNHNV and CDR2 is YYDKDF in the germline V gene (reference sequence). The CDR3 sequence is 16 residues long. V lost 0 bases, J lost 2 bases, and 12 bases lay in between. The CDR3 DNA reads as TGTGCCACCAGCAGAGATTCCGGGGCTCCCACAGATACGCAGTATTTT. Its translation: CATSRDSGAPTDTQYF.

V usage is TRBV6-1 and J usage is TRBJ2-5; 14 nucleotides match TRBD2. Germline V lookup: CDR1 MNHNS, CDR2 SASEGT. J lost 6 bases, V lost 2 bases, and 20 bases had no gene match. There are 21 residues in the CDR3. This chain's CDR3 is CASSESEGRLAGGQIDQTQYF. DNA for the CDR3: TGTGCCAGCAGTGAATCGGAGGGCCGACTAGCGGGGGGGCAAATCGATCAGACCCAGTACTTC.

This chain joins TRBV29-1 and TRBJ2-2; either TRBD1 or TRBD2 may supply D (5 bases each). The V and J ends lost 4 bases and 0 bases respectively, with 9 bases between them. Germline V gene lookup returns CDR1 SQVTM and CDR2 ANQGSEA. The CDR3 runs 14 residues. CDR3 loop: CSVGKGPNTGELFF. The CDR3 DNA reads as TGCAGCGTTGGGAAGGGACCGAACACCGGGGAGCTGTTTTTT.

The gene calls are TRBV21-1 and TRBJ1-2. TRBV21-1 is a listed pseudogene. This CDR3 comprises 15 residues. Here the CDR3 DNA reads TGTGCCAGCAGCAACTTGGGGGGCGCGCACTATGGCTACACCTTC. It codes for CASSNLGGAHYGYTF.

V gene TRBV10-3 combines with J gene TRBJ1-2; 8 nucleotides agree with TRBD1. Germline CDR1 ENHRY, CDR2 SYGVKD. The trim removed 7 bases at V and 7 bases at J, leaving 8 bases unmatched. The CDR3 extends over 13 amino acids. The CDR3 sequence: CAINKDRGGGYTF. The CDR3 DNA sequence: TGTGCCATCAACAAAGACAGGGGTGGTGGCTACACCTTC.

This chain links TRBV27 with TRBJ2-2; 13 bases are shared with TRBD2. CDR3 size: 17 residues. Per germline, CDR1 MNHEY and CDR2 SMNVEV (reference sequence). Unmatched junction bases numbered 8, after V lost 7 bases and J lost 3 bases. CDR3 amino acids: CASTTSGRARYTGELFF. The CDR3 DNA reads TGTGCCAGCACTACTAGCGGGAGGGCCCGGTACACCGGGGAGCTGTTTTTT.

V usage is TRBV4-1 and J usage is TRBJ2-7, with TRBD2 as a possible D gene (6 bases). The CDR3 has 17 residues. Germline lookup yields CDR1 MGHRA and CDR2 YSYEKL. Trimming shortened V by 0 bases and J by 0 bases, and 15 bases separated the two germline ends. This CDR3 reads CASSQDPGGVSSYEQYF. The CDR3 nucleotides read TGCGCCAGCAGCCAAGATCCGGGCGGGGTCAGCTCCTACGAGCAGTACTTC.

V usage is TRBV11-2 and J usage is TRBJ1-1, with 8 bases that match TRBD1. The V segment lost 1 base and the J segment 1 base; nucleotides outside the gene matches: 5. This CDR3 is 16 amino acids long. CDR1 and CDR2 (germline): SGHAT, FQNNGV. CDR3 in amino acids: CASSLAGGAGNTEAFF. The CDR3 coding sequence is TGTGCCAGCAGCTTAGCAGGGGGCGCCGGGAACACTGAAGCTTTCTTT.

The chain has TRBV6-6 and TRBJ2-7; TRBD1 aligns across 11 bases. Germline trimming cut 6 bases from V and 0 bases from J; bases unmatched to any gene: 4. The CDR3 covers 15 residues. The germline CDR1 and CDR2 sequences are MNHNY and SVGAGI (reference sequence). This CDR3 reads CASRPGTGGSYEQYF. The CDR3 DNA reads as TGTGCCAGCAGACCCGGGACAGGGGGCTCCTACGAGCAGTACTTC.

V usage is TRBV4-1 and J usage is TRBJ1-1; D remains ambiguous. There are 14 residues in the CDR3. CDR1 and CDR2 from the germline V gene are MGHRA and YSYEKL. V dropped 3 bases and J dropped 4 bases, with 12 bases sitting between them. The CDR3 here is CASSHFPVSTEAFF. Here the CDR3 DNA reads TGCGCCAGCAGCCACTTTCCGGTCAGCACTGAAGCTTTCTTT.

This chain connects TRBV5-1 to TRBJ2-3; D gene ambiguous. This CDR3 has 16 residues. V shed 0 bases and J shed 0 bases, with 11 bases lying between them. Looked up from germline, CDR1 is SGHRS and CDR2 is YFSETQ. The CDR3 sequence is CASSLDRQISTDTQYF. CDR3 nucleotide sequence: TGCGCCAGCAGCTTGGACAGACAAATCAGCACAGATACGCAGTATTTT.

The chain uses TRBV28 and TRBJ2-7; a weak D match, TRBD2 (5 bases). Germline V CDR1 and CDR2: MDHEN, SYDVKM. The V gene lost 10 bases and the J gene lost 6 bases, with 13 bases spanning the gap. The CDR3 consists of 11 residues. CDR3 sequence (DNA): TGTGCCACCCAAACTCTAGCCGAGCAGTACTTC. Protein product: CATQTLAEQYF.